These 16 T cell receptor beta chains were sequenced from one sample in a study of blood T cell repertoires in COVID-19. Assay used: immunoSEQ multiplex PCR; TCRdb lists only in-frame clones, some missing. In the table there are more than 200,000 clones, around four fifths of which are singletons. Sequences were obtained from peripheral blood. The receptors come from a woman aged 40 to 50 with active or convalescent COVID-19.

This sequence joins TRBV7-9 and TRBJ1-2; TRBD1 agrees at 9 bases. The junction had 8 bases not matched to a gene; V was cut back by 5 bases and J by 4 bases. Per germline, CDR1 SEHNR and CDR2 FQNEAQ (reference sequence). CDR3 length equals 15 residues. The CDR3 sequence: CASSRTGETLYGYTF. The CDR3 region has the DNA TGTGCCAGCAGCCGGACAGGGGAGACCCTCTATGGCTACACCTTC.

V usage is TRBV18 and J usage is TRBJ1-2, with TRBD1 as a possible D gene (5 bases). From germline, CDR1 is KGHSH and CDR2 LQKENI. This CDR3 has 18 amino acids. Trimming removed 6 bases from V and 1 base from J, with 24 bases in between. The CDR3 protein is CASSLLGASQKYNYGYTF. The DNA of the CDR3 is TGTGCCAGCTCGCTTCTAGGGGCCAGCCAAAAATATAACTATGGCTACACCTTC.

V is TRBV5-1 and J is TRBJ2-5; TRBD2 is a possible D gene (6 bases). V was shortened by 4 bases and J by 0 bases, with 10 bases between the two germline ends. Germline V CDR1 and CDR2: SGHRS, YFSETQ. CDR3 size: 14 residues. The CDR3 region has the DNA TGCGCCAGCAGCCCGGGACTCAACCAAGAGACCCAGTACTTC. This encodes CASSPGLNQETQYF. The entire variable domain, with the rest obtained from reference TRBV5-1 and TRBJ2-5, is as follows: KAGVTQTPRYLIKTRGQQVTLSCSPISGHRSVSWYQQTPGQGLQFLFEYFSETQRNKGNFPGRFSGRQFSNSRSEMNVSTLELGDSALYLCASSPGLNQETQYFGPGTRLLVL.

This clone showed up just a few times. CDR3 sequence (DNA): TGTGCCTGGAGTCCCAGGATTTACGAGCAGTACTTC. Amino acids: CAWSPRIYEQYF. The V gene is TRBV30, the J gene TRBJ2-7, with no clear D. V gave up 2 bases and J gave up 4 bases, with 9 bases separating them. CDR3 size: 12 residues. CDR1 is GTSNPN, CDR2 SVGIG, per germline (reference sequence).

This clone was recorded a few times. J is TRBJ1-1 and V is TRBV19; a possible D gene is TRBD1 (5 bases). The CDR3 sequence is 13 residues long. Trimming stripped 2 bases from V and 1 base from J, with 5 bases between. CDR1 and CDR2 (germline): LNHDA, SQIVND (reference sequence). CDR3 loop: CASSITGNTEAFF. The CDR3 DNA is TGTGCCAGTAGTATAACAGGGAACACTGAAGCTTTCTTT.

The DNA of the CDR3 is TGTGCCAGCAGCCAGGCTAGCGGTTTAGGAGATACGCAGTATTTT. It specifies CASSQASGLGDTQYF. V gene TRBV4-2 combines with J gene TRBJ2-3; 7 bases are a match to TRBD2. The germline V gene encodes CDR1 LGHNA and CDR2 YNFKEQ. CDR3 length: 15 amino acids. Trimming removed 3 bases from V and 5 bases from J; junction bases left unmatched: 8.

The J gene is TRBJ1-2, the V gene TRBV15; D is possibly TRBD1 (5 bases). The CDR3 runs to 15 residues. Germline-derived CDR1 and CDR2 are LNHNV and YYDKDF (reference sequence). V was pared by 1 base and J by 2 bases, with 11 bases between. The CDR3: CATSRGGGVNYGYTF. The CDR3 DNA reads as TGTGCCACCAGCAGAGGAGGAGGGGTCAACTATGGCTACACCTTC.

The rearrangement joins TRBV7-9 to TRBJ2-7; 8 positions match TRBD1. V lost 5 bases to trimming and J lost 9 bases; unmatched junction nucleotides: 15. Looked up from germline, CDR1 is SEHNR and CDR2 is FQNEAQ (reference sequence). The length of the CDR3 is 15 residues. The CDR3 sequence: CASSAGTGVYEGQYF. The CDR3 DNA sequence: TGTGCCAGCAGCGCCGGGACAGGAGTATACGAAGGGCAGTACTTC.

This chain joins TRBV7-9 and TRBJ2-1; 10 positions match TRBD1. This CDR3 is built from 14 residues. The V gene end was trimmed by 8 bases and the J gene end by 9 bases; junction bases not matched to a gene: 10. The germline CDR1 and CDR2 sequences are SEHNR and FQNEAQ (reference sequence). This CDR3 is CASVRDRGVSEQFF. The CDR3, as DNA: TGTGCCAGCGTCCGGGACAGGGGAGTAAGTGAGCAGTTCTTC.

A word on this clone: The junction does not match germline at one end; this may be a read error. The rearrangement uses TRBV29-1 and TRBJ1-2; D is uncertain. The CDR3 runs to 11 residues. The germline V gene has CDR1 SQVTM and CDR2 ANQGSEA. CDR3 nucleotide sequence: TGTATCGTCGCGGCAAGTGGGGGCTACACCTTC. This gives the protein CIVAASGGYTF.

This chain links TRBV7-9 with TRBJ2-3, with 9 bases that match TRBD1. The germline gives CDR1 SEHNR, CDR2 FQNEAQ (reference sequence). With 4 bases clipped from V and 3 bases from J, the junction kept 2 bases outside the gene matches. The CDR3 extends over 14 amino acids. Written as DNA, the CDR3 is TGTGCCAGCAGCTGGGACAGGGTAACAGATACGCAGTATTTT. Encoded protein: CASSWDRVTDTQYF.

The V gene is TRBV27, the J gene TRBJ1-4; 10 bases agree with TRBD1. This CDR3 is 16 amino acids long. In germline, CDR1 is MNHEY, CDR2 SMNVEV (reference sequence). The ends lost 4 bases at V and 6 bases at J; junction bases unmatched: 8. The CDR3, as DNA: TGTGCCAGCAGTTACCTCAGGACAGGGGGTCATGAAAAACTGTTTTTT. The encoded protein is CASSYLRTGGHEKLFF.

The rearrangement uses TRBV9 and TRBJ1-3; TRBD1 is a possible D gene (6 bases). This CDR3 spans 17 amino acids. V was clipped by 4 bases and J by 0 bases, with 17 bases between them. Germline values: CDR1 SGDLS, CDR2 YYNGEE. CDR3 in amino acids: CASSFSTGVSSGNTIYF. The DNA for the CDR3 is TGTGCCAGCAGCTTCTCGACAGGTGTAAGCTCTGGAAACACCATATATTTT.

The chain couples TRBV6-1 to TRBJ1-2; no reliable D call. Germline V gene sequence: CDR1 MNHNS, CDR2 SASEGT. V was cut by 0 bases and J by 2 bases, with 7 bases left in between. The CDR3 runs 14 residues. The CDR3 DNA reads as TGTGCCAGCAGTGAAGCGGGAGGGAACTATGGCTACACCTTC. Protein sequence: CASSEAGGNYGYTF.

The chain has TRBV7-9 and TRBJ1-1; 7 nucleotides align to TRBD1. V gave up 5 bases and J gave up 2 bases; unmatched junction bases: 8. The CDR3 length is 15 residues. In germline, CDR1 is SEHNR, CDR2 FQNEAQ (reference sequence). The DNA for the CDR3 is TGTGCCAGCAGCAAAAAGACAGGGACAAACACTGAAGCTTTCTTT. Translation: CASSKKTGTNTEAFF.

This sequence joins TRBV5-5 and TRBJ1-1; 7 bases match TRBD1. V was pared by 0 bases and J by 6 bases, with 11 bases of the junction left unmatched. Germline lookup yields CDR1 SGHKS and CDR2 YYEKEE (reference sequence). The CDR3 loop spans 16 amino acids. The CDR3 loop is CASSLAGTDQSAEAFF. CDR3 DNA sequence: TGTGCCAGCAGCTTGGCCGGGACAGACCAATCCGCTGAAGCTTTCTTT. The full variable domain, with the rest looked up from reference TRBV5-5 and TRBJ1-1, is DAGVTQSPTHLIKTRGQQVTLRCSPISGHKSVSWYQQVLGQGPQFIFQYYEKEERGRGNFPDRFSARQFPNYSSELNVNALLLGDSALYLCASSLAGTDQSAEAFFGQGTRLTVV.